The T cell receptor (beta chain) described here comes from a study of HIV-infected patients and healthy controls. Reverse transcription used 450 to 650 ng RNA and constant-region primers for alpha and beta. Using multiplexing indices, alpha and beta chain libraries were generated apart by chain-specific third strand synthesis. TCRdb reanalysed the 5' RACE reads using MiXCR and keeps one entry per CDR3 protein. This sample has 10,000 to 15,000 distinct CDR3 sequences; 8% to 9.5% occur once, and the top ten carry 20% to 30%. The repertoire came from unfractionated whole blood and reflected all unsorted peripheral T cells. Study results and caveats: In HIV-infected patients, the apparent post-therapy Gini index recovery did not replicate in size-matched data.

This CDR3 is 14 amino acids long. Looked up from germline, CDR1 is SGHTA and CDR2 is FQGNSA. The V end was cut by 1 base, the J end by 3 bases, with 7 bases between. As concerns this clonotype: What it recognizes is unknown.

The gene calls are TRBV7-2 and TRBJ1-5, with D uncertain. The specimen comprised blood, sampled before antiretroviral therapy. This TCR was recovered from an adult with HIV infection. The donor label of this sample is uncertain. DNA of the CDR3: TGTGCCAGCAGCTTAGGGACTTCCAATCAGCCCCAGCATTTT. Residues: CASSLGTSNQPQHF.